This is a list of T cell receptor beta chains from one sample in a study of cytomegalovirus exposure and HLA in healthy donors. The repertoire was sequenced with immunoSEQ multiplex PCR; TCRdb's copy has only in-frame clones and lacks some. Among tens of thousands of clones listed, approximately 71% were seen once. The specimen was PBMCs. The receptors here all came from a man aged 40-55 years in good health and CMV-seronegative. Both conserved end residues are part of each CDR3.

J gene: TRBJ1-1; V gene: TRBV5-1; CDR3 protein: CASSSQGLTEAFF
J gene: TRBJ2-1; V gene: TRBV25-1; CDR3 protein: CASSGRDLSYNEQFF
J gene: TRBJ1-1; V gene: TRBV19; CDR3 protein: CASSIKSNTEAFF
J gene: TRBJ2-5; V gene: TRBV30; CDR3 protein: CAWRPQGRETQYF
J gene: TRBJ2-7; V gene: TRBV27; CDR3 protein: CASSSAGGSYEQYF
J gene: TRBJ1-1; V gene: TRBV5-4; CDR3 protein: CASSLGTVTTEAFF
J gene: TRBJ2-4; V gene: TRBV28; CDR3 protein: CASTASGTGQLGIQYF
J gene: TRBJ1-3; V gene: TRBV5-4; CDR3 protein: CASSPNRQRNTIYF
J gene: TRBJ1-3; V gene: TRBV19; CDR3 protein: CASRRQGGNTIYF
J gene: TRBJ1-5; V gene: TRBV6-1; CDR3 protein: CASRDGQANQPQHF
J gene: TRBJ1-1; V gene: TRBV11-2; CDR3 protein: CASSDTDRVGTEAFF
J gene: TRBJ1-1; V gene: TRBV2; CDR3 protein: CASKGSDSDEAFF
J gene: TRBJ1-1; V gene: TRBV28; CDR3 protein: CASSLPGTGQREAFF
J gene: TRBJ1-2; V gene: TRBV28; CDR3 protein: CASSPSTVGYTF
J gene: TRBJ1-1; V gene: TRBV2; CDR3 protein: CASRAGTGGRRAFF
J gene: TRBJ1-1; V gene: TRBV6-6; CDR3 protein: CASRDTGGSNTEAFF
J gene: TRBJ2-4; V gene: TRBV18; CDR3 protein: CASRERTSAKNIQYF
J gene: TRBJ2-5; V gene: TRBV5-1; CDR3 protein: CASSLGLAGQETQYF
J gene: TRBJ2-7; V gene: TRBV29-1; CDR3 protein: CSVEGTSAYEQYF
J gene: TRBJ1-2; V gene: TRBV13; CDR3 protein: CASMGPGTGGDGGYTF
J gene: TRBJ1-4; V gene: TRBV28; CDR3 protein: CASSLDRGATNEKLFF
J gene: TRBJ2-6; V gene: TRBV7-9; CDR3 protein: CASRKRGSGANVLTF
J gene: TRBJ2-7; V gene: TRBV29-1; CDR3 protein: CSVEGRQGKLYEQYF
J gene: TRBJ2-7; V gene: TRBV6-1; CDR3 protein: CASSVSGTGGGGYF
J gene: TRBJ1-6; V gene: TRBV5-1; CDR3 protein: CASSWDRGRSPLHF
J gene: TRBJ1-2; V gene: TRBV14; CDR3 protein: CASSSTGGYTF
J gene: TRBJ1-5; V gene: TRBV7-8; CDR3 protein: CASSPVWASGNQPQHF
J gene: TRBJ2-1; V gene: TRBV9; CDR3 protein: CAIIGPRIAGGLNEQFF
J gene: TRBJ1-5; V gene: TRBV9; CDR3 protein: CASSVGTGGWQPQHF
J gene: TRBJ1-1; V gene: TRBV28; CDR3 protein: CASRAGGWNTEAFF
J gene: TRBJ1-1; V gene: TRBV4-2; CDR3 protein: CASSLRDIHVGNTEAFF
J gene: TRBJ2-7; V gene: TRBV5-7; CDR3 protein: CASSLGTGGCEQYF
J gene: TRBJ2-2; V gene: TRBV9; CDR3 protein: CASSVWGLAASGELFF
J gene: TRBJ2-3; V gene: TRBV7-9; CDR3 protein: CASSLLDRYTDTQYF
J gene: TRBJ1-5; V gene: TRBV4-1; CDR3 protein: CASSQEMRAQPQHF
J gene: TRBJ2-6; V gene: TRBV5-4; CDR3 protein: CASSPGGAGLQSGANVLTF
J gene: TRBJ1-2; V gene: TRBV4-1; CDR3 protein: CASSQDLWLGPTRYGYTF